Presented here are 2 T cell receptor beta chains from one specimen sequenced in a study of CD8 T cells in Susac syndrome. An input of about 0.45 to 1 ug of RNA was subjected to reverse transcription using random hexamers. MiXCR, applied by TCRdb to the immunoSEQ multiplex PCR reads, yields one record per CDR3 protein. The sample includes roughly 180,000 distinct CDR3 sequences, approximately 95% of them seen just once. Sequenced input: CD4+ T cells from PBMCs. Every receptor here comes from a human donor in good health.

The chain uses TRBV30 and TRBJ2-1; D not resolved. V lost 1 base, J lost 6 bases, and 1 base lay in between. This CDR3 spans 10 amino acids. The V gene's germline CDR1 is GTSNPN and CDR2 SVGIG (reference sequence). In DNA, the CDR3 is TGTGCCTGGAGTGCCAATGAGCAGTTCTTC. As protein: CAWSANEQFF.

V is TRBV7-2 and J is TRBJ2-3; D gene ambiguous. The CDR3 totals 15 residues. Germline V gene lookup returns CDR1 SGHTA and CDR2 FQGNSA. V was trimmed by 2 bases and J by 3 bases, leaving 12 bases between them. CDR3 in amino acids: CASSLRSLLTDTQYF. The CDR3 DNA follows: TGTGCCAGCAGCTTAAGATCCCTTCTGACAGATACGCAGTATTTT.